This T cell receptor (beta chain) stems from a study of cytomegalovirus exposure and HLA in healthy donors. This CDR3 is 15 amino acids long. CDR1 and CDR2 from the germline V gene are LNHNV and YYDKDF (reference sequence). With 3 bases clipped from V and 4 bases from J, the junction kept 4 bases outside the gene matches. 60 Vbeta and 13 Jbeta primers were used in PCR. TCRdb's copy holds only in-frame clones and misses some; the assay was immunoSEQ multiplex PCR. The sample lists around 40,000 clones; approximately 80% were seen once. The chain is built from TRBV15 and TRBJ2-5; TRBD2 agrees at 11 bases. The sequence derives from a young woman in good health and CMV-seropositive. Sequencing input: PBMCs. CDR3 amino acids: CATSRTGTSGETQYF. The DNA for the CDR3 is TGTGCCACCAGCAGGACCGGGACTAGCGGAGAGACCCAGTACTTC.